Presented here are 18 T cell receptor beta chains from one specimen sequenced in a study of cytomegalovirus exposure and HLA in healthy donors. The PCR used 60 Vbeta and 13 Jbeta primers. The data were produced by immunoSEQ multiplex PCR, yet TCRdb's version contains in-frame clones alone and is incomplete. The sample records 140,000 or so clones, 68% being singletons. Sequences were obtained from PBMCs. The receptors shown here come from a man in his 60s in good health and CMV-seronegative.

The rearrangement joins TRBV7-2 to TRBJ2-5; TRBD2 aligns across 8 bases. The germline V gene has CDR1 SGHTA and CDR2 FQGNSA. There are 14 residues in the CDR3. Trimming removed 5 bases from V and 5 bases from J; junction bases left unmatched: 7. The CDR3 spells CASSRGLAGETQYF. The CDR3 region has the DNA TGTGCCAGCAGCCGAGGACTAGCTGGTGAGACCCAGTACTTC. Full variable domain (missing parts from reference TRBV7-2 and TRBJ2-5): GAGVSQSPSNKVTEKGKDVELRCDPISGHTALYWYRQSLGQGLEFLIYFQGNSAPDKSGLPSDRFSAERTGGSVSTLTIQRTQQEDSAVYLCASSRGLAGETQYFGPGTRLLVL.

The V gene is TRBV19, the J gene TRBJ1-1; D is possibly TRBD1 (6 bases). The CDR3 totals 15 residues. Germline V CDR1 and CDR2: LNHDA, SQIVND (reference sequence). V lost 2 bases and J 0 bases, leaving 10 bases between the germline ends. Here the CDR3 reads CASSIPQGMNTEAFF. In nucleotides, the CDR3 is TGTGCCAGTAGTATACCACAGGGCATGAACACTGAAGCTTTCTTT.

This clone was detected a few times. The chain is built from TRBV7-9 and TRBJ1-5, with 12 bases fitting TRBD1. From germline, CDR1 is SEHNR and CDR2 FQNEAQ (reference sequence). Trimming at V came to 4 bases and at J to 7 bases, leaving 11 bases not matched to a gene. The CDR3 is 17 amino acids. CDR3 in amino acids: CASSSSTGTGGRQPQHF. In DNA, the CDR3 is TGTGCCAGCAGCTCGTCTACCGGGACAGGGGGCCGCCAGCCCCAGCATTTT.

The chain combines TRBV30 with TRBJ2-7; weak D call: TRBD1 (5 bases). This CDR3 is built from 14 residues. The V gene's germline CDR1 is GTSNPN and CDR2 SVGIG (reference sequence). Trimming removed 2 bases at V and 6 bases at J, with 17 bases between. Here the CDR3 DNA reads TGTGCCTGGAGTCCAGAAGGCAGGGTCTCCGAGCAGTACTTC. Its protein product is CAWSPEGRVSEQYF. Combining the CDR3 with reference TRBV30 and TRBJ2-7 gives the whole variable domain SQTIHQWPATLVQPVGSPLSLECTVEGTSNPNLYWYRQAAGRGLQLLFYSVGIGQISSEVPQNLSASRPQDRQFILSSKKLLLSDSGFYLCAWSPEGRVSEQYFGPGTRLTVT.

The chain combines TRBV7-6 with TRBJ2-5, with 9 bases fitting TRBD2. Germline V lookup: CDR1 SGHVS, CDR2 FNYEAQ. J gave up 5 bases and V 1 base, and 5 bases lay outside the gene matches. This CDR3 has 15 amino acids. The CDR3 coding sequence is TGTGCCAGCAGCTTAGTAGCGGGAGCTGGGGAGACCCAGTACTTC. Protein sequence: CASSLVAGAGETQYF.

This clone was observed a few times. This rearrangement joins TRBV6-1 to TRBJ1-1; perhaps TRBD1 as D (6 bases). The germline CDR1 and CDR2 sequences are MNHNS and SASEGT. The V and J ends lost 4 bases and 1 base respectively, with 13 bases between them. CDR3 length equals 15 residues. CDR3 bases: TGTGCCAGCAGTGGTTCAGGGGCCCCGAACACTGAAGCTTTCTTT. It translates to CASSGSGAPNTEAFF.

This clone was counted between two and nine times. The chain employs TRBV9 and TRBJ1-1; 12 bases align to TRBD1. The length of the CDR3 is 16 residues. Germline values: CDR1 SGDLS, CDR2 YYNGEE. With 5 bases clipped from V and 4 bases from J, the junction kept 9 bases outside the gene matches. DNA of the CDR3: TGTGCCAGCAGTGGGACAGGGGGCACGGGAACCACTGAAGCTTTCTTT. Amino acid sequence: CASSGTGGTGTTEAFF.

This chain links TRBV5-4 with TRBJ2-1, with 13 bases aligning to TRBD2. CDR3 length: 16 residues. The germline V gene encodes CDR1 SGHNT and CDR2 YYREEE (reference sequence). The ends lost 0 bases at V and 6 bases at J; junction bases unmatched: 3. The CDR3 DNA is TGTGCCAGCAGCTTGGCCGGACTAGCGGGAGTCAATGAGCAGTTCTTC. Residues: CASSLAGLAGVNEQFF.

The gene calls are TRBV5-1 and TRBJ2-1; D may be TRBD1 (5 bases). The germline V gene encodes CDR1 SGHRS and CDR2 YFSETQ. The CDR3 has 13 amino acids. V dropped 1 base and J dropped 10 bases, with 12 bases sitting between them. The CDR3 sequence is CASSLRRVGEQFF. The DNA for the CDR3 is TGCGCCAGCAGCTTGCGCAGGGTCGGAGAGCAGTTCTTC.

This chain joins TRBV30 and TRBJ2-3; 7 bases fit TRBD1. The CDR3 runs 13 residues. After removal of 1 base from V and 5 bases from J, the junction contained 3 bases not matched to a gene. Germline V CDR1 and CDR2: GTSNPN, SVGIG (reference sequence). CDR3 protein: CAWSADREDTQYF. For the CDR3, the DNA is TGTGCCTGGAGTGCCGACAGGGAAGATACGCAGTATTTT.

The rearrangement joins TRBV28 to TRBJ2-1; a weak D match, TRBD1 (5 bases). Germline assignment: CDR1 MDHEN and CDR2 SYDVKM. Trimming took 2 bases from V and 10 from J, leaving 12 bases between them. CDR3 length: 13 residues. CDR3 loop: CASSLRGRGEQFF. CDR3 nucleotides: TGTGCCAGCAGTTTAAGGGGTAGAGGCGAGCAGTTCTTC.

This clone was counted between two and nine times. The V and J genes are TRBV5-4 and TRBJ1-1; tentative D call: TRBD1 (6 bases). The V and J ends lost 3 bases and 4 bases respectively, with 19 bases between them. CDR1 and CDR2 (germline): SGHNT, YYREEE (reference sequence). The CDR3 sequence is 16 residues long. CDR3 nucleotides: TGTGCCAGCAGCTCGTTAAGACAGGCGGTGGGCACTGAAGCTTTCTTT. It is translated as CASSSLRQAVGTEAFF.

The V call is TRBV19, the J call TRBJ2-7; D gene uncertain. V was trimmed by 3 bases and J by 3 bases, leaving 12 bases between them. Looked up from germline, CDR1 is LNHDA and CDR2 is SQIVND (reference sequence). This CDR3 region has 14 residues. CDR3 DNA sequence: TGTGCCAGTAGTATTCCAGGCCAGAACTACGAGCAGTACTTC. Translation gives CASSIPGQNYEQYF. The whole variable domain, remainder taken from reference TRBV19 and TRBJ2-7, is DGGITQSPKYLFRKEGQNVTLSCEQNLNHDAMYWYRQDPGQGLRLIYYSQIVNDFQKGDIAEGYSVSREKKESFPLTVTSAQKNPTAFYLCASSIPGQNYEQYFGPGTRLTVT.

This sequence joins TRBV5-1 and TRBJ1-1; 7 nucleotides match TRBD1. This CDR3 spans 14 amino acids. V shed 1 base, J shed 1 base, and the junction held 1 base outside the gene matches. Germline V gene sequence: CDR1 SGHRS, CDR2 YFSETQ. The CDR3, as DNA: TGCGCCAGCAGCTTGACAGGGGCGAACACTGAAGCTTTCTTT. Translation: CASSLTGANTEAFF.

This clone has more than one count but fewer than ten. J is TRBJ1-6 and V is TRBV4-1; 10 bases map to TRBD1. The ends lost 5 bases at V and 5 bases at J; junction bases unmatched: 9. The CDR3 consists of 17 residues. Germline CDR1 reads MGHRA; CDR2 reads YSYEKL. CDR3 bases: TGCGCCAGCAGCGGGACGACAGGGGGCGCTGATAATTCACCCCTCCACTTT. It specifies CASSGTTGGADNSPLHF.

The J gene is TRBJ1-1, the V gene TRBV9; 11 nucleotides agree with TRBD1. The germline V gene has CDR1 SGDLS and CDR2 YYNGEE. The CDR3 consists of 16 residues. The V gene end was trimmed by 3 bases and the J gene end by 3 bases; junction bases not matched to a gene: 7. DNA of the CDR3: TGTGCCAGCAGCGCCCCGTGGACAGGGGGCTACACTGAAGCTTTCTTT. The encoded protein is CASSAPWTGGYTEAFF. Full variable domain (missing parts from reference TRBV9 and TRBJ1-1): DSGVTQTPKHLITATGQRVTLRCSPRSGDLSVYWYQQSLDQGLQFLIQYYNGEERAKGNILERFSAQQFPDLHSELNLSSLELGDSALYFCASSAPWTGGYTEAFFGQGTRLTVV.

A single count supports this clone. The CDR3 DNA follows: TGTGCCAGCAGCTTAGTCTTAGCGGGAGAGGGTGAGCAGTTCTTC. It translates to CASSLVLAGEGEQFF. The chain has TRBV11-3 and TRBJ2-1; 9 bases match TRBD2. V was clipped by 1 base and J by 9 bases; unmatched bases: 7. The germline V gene has CDR1 SGHNT and CDR2 YENEEA. This CDR3 has 15 residues.

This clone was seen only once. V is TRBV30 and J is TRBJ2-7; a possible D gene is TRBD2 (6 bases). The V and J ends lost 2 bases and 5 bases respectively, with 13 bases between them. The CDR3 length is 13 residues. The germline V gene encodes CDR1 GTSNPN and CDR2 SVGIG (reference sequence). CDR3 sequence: CAWSLSTGDEQYF. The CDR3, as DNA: TGTGCCTGGAGTTTGAGTACGGGAGACGAGCAGTACTTC.